Described below is a single TCR beta chain sequence and its context. Its antigen remains unknown. Up to 2 ug genomic DNA was used for TCRB CDR3 amplification. Profiled with immunoSEQ multiplex PCR; TCRdb holds only in-frame clones, not every one. The data contain about 100,000 clones, roughly three quarters of them singletons. These data come from a study of glioma-infiltrating T cells after dendritic cell vaccination. Points from the study as a whole: Survival was not directly related to TCR clonality in these patients.

Germline V gene data show CDR1 as ENHRY and CDR2 as SYGVKD. V dropped 10 bases and J dropped 5; count of bases not matched to a gene: 11. CDR3 length: 15 residues. Blood PBMC samples: pre-vaccination, two weeks post third vaccination, and at tumor progression. The sequencing here drew on blood, taken before dendritic cell vaccination. The clonotype originates from a human donor with glioblastoma. This chain uses TRBV10-3 with TRBJ2-7, with 13 positions matching TRBD2. The CDR3 sequence: CATRRWTSGSDEQYF. The DNA for the CDR3 is TGTGCCACCAGGAGGTGGACTAGCGGGAGTGACGAGCAGTACTTC.